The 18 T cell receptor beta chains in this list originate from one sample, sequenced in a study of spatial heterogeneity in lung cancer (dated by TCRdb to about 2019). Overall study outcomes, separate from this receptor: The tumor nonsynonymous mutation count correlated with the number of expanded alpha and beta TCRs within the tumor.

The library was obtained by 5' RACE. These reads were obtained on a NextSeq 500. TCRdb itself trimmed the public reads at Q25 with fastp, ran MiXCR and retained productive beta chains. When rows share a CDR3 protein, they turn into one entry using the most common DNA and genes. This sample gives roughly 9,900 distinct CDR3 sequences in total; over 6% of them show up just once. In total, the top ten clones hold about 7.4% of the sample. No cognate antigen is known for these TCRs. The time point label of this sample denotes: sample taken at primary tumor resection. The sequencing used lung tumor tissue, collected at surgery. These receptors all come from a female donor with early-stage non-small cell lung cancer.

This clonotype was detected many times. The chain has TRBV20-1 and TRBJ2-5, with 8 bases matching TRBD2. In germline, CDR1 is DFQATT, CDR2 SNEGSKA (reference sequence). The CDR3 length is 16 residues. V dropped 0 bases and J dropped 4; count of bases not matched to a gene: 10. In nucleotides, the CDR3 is TGCAGTGCTAGAGAGGGTAGCGGGATAAGTAGAGAGACCCAGTACTTC. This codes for CSAREGSGISRETQYF.

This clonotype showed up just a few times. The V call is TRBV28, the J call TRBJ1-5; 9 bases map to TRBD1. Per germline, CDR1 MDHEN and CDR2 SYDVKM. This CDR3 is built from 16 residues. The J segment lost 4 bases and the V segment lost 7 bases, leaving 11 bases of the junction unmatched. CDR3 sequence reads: CASTPQTQGANQPQHF. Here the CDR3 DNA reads TGTGCCAGCACTCCCCAAACACAGGGGGCAAATCAGCCCCAGCATTTT.

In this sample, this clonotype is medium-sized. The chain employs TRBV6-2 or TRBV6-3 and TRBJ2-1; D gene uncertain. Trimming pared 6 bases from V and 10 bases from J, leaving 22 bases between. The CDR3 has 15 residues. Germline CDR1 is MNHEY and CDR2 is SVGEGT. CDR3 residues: CASRNPLRVNGEQFF. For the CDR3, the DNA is TGTGCCAGCAGAAACCCCTTACGCGTAAACGGGGAGCAGTTCTTC.

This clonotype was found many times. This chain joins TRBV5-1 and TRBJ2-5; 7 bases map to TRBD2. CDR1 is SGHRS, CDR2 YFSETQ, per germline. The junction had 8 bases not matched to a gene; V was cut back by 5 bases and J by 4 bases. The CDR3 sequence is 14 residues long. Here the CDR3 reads CASRGTGGPETQYF. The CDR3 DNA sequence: TGCGCCAGCAGAGGGACGGGGGGTCCAGAGACCCAGTACTTC.

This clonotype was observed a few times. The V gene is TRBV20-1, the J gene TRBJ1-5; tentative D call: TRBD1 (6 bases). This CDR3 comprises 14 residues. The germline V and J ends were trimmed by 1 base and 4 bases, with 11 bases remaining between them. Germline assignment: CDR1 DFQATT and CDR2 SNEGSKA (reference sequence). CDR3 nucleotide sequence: TGCAGTGCTAGAGCACAGGGACCAAATCAGCCCCAGCATTTT. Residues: CSARAQGPNQPQHF.

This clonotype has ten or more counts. CDR3 protein: CAWSWQGEYKTDTQYF. The CDR3 DNA follows: TGTGCCTGGAGTTGGCAGGGGGAGTACAAGACAGATACGCAGTATTTT. The rearrangement uses TRBV30 and TRBJ2-3; 7 nucleotides agree with TRBD1. Germline CDR1 is GTSNPN and CDR2 is SVGIG (reference sequence). CDR3 size: 16 residues. V gave up 2 bases and J gave up 3 bases; unmatched junction bases: 11.

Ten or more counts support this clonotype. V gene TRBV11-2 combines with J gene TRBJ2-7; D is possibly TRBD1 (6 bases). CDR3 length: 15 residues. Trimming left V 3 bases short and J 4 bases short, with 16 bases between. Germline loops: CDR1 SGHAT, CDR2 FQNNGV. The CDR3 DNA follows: TGTGCCAGCAGCTTTGGACAGCCAAAATCTTACGAGCAGTACGTC. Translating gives CASSFGQPKSYEQYV.

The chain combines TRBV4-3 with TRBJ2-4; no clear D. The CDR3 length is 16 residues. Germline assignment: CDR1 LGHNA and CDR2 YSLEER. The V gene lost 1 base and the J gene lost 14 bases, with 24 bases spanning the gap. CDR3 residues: CASSQALGSQSGGEYF. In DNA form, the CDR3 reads TGCGCCAGCAGCCAAGCGCTGGGGTCCCAATCTGGCGGAGAGTACTTC.

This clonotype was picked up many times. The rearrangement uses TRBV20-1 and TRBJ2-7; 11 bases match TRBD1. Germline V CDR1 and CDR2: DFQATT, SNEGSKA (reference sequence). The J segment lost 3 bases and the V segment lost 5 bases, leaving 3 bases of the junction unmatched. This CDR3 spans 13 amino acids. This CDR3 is CSAAGTGGYEQYF. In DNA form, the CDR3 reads TGCAGTGCTGCCGGGACAGGGGGCTACGAGCAGTACTTC.

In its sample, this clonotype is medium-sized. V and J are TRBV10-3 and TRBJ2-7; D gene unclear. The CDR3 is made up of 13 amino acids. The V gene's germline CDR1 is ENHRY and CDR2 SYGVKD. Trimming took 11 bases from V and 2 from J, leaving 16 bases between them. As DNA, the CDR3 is TGTGCCTCTTATAACGAACTCACCTACGAGCAGTACTTC. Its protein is CASYNELTYEQYF.

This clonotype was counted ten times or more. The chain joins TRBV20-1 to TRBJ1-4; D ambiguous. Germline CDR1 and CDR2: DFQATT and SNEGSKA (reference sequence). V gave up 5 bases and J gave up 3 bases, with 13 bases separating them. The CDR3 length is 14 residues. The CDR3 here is CSARGGGPNEKLFF. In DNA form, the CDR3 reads TGCAGTGCTCGTGGTGGCGGCCCTAATGAAAAACTGTTTTTT.

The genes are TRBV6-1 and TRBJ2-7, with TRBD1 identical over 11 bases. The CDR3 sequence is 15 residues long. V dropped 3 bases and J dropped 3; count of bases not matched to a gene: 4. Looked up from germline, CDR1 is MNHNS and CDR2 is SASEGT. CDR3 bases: TGTGCCAGCAGTGACGGACAGGGGGCATACTACGAGCAGTACGTC. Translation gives CASSDGQGAYYEQYV.

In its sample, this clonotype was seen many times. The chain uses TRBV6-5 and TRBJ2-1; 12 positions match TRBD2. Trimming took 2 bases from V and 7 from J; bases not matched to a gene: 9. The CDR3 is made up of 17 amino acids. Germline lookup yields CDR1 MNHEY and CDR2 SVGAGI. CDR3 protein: CASSYTPTSGRGNEQFF. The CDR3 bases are TGTGCCAGCAGTTACACTCCGACTAGCGGGAGAGGAAATGAGCAGTTCTTC.

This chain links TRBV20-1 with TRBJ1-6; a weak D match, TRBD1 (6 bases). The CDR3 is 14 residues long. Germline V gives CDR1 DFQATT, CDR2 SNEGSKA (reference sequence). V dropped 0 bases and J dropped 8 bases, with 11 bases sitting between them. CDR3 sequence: CSAREDSKDSPLHF. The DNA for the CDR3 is TGCAGTGCTAGAGAGGACAGTAAAGATTCACCCCTCCACTTT.

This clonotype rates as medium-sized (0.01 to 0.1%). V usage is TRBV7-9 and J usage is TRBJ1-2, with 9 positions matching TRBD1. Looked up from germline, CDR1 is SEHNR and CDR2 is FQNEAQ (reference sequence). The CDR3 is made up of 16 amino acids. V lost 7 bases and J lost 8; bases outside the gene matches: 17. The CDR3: CASTSGTGKVSEGYTF. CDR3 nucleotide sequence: TGTGCCAGCACCTCCGGGACAGGGAAGGTGTCGGAGGGCTACACCTTC.

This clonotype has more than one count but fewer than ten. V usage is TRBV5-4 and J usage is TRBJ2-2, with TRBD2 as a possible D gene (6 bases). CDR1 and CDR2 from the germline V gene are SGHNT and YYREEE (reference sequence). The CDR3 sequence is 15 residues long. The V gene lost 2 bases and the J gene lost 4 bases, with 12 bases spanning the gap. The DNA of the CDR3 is TGTGCCAGCAGCTTCCGGGACTCCTTCACCGGGGAGCTGTTTTTT. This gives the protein CASSFRDSFTGELFF.

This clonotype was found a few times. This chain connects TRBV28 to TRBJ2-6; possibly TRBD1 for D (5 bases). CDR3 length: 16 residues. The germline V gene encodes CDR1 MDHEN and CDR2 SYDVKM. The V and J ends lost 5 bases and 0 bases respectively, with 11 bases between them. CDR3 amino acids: CASSTPQASGANVLTF. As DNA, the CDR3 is TGTGCCAGCAGTACCCCACAGGCCTCTGGGGCCAACGTCCTGACTTTC.

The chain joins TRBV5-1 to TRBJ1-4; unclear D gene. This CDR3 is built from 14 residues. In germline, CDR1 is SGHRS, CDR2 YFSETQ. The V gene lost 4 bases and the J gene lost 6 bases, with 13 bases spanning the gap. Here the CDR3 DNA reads TGCGCCAGCAGCCCGGGATTCAGCGATGAAAAACTGTTTTTT. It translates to CASSPGFSDEKLFF.